The 8 T cell receptor beta chains below all came from one sample that was sequenced in a study of response to subunit inactivated influenza vaccine. TCRdb reprocessed the RT-PCR reads with MiXCR, giving one entry per CDR3 protein. The sample shows 650,000 or so distinct CDR3 sequences, 12% to 15% of them seen only once. The starting material was PBMCs from blood, obtained around 15 days before vaccination. These receptor sequences come from a man aged 50-59 years who received an inactivated influenza vaccine.

This clonotype was seen ten or more times. This chain connects TRBV6-5 to TRBJ1-2; D may be TRBD1 (5 bases). This CDR3 is built from 15 residues. V was trimmed by 0 bases and J by 0 bases, leaving 8 bases between them. CDR1 MNHEY and CDR2 SVGAGI come from the germline V gene. CDR3 amino acids: CASSYSLGANYGYTF. The CDR3 region has the DNA TGTGCCAGCAGTTACTCACTGGGGGCTAACTATGGCTACACCTTC.

The rearrangement joins TRBV11-2 to TRBJ2-5; TRBD2 aligns across 14 bases. This CDR3 comprises 18 residues. Unmatched junction bases numbered 15, after V lost 6 bases and J lost 6 bases. Germline CDR1 reads SGHAT; CDR2 reads FQNNGV. The CDR3: CASSQTSGGAGLQQTQYF. CDR3 in DNA: TGTGCCAGCAGTCAGACTAGCGGGGGGGCCGGGCTTCAACAGACCCAGTACTTC.

The gene calls are TRBV7-9 and TRBJ2-3; the D gene is possibly TRBD2 (6 bases). The V gene lost 3 bases and the J gene lost 5 bases, with 9 bases spanning the gap. Germline V gives CDR1 SEHNR, CDR2 FQNEAQ (reference sequence). CDR3 size: 13 residues. The CDR3 loop is CASSFSGGDTQYF. DNA of the CDR3: TGTGCCAGCAGCTTTTCCGGGGGAGATACGCAGTATTTT.

There are many counts of this clonotype. V is TRBV5-1 and J is TRBJ2-1, with D possibly TRBD2 on 6 matching bases. The CDR3 has 15 amino acids. V dropped 4 bases and J dropped 4 bases, with 15 bases sitting between them. From germline, CDR1 is SGHRS and CDR2 YFSETQ. This CDR3 reads CASSPVGTPYNEQFF. The CDR3, as DNA: TGCGCCAGCAGCCCGGTGGGGACTCCATACAATGAGCAGTTCTTC.

DNA of the CDR3: TGCGCCAGCAGCTTGCCTCCCGGACTAGCGGGAGGGCCAGAGCAGTTCTTC. This codes for CASSLPPGLAGGPEQFF. This rearrangement joins TRBV5-1 to TRBJ2-1; 15 bases map to TRBD2. Trimming cost V 1 base and J 10 bases; bases outside gene matches: 9. The CDR3 is made up of 17 amino acids. Germline CDR1 is SGHRS and CDR2 is YFSETQ.

This clonotype occurred a few times. CDR3 bases: TGTGCCACCAGTGATTTGCAGGGAAACGAGCAGTACTTC. Translating it yields CATSDLQGNEQYF. The chain is built from TRBV24-1 and TRBJ2-7, with D perhaps TRBD1 (5 bases). The V and J ends lost 0 bases and 5 bases respectively, with 7 bases between them. This CDR3 is built from 13 residues. CDR1 is KGHDR and CDR2 is SFDVKD in the germline V gene.

This clonotype occurred many times. This chain connects TRBV27 to TRBJ1-1, with D perhaps matching TRBD1 (6 bases). The germline V and J ends were trimmed by 5 bases and 6 bases, with 10 bases remaining between them. Germline V gives CDR1 MNHEY, CDR2 SMNVEV (reference sequence). The CDR3 consists of 12 residues. CDR3: CASSADSSEAFF. DNA of the CDR3: TGTGCCAGCAGTGCGGACAGTTCTGAAGCTTTCTTT.

The chain joins TRBV20-1 to TRBJ2-3; a possible D gene is TRBD2 (5 bases). The CDR3 covers 15 residues. CDR1 and CDR2 from the germline V gene are DFQATT and SNEGSKA (reference sequence). Trimming stripped 3 bases from V and 0 bases from J, with 13 bases between. This chain's CDR3 is CSASALALSTDTQYF. As DNA, the CDR3 is TGCAGTGCTAGTGCCCTAGCCCTGAGCACAGATACGCAGTATTTT.